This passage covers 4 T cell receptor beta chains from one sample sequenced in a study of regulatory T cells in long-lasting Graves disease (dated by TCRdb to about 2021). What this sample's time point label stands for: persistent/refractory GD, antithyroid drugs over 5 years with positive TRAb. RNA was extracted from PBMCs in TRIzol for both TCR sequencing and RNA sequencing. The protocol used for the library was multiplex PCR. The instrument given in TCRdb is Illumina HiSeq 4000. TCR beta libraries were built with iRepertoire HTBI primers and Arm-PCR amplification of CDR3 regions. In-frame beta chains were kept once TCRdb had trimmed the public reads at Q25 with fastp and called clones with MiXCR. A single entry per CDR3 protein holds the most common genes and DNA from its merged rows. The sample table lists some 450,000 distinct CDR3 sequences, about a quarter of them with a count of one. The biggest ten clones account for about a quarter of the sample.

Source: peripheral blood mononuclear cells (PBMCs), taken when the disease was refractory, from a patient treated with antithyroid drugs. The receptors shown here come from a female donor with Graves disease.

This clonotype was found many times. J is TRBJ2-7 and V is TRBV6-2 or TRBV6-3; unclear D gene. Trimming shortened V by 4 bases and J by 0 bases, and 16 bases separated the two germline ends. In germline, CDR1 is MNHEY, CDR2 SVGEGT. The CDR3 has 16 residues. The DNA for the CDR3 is TGTGCCAGCAGTTCCGTGAGTTCAAGGAGCTCCTACGAGCAGTACTTC. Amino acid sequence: CASSSVSSRSSYEQYF.

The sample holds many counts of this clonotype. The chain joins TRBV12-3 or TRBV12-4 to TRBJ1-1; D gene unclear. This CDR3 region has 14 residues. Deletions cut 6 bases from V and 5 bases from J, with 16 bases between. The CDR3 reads CASSPARVGTEAFF. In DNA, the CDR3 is TGTGCCAGCAGCCCAGCCCGGGTAGGAACTGAAGCTTTCTTT.

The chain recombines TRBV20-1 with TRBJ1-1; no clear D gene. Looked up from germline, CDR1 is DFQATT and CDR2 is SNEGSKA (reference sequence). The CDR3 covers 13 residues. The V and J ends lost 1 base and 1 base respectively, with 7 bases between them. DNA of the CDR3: TGCAGTGCTAGAGTTTCCAAGAACACTGAAGCTTTCTTT. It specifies CSARVSKNTEAFF.

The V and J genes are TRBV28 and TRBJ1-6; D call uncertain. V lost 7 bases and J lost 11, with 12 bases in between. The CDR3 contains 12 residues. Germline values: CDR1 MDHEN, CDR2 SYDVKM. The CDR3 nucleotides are TGTGCCAGCACCGGGGTAGGCCCACCCCTCCACTTT. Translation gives CASTGVGPPLHF.